Listed below are T cell receptor beta chains from one sample, sequenced in a study of regulatory T cells in long-lasting Graves disease. TCRdb called the multiplex PCR reads again in MiXCR, with one record for every CDR3 protein. The repertoire has 650,000 to 850,000 distinct CDR3 sequences, 30% of them found once; the top ten carry 35% to 55%. The sequencing used peripheral blood mononuclear cells (PBMCs), collected when the disease was refractory, from a patient treated with antithyroid drugs. Source of these receptors: a female donor with Graves disease. The CDR3 runs from the conserved cysteine through the conserved F or W. D genes are given only for firm matches. For some rows the clone size is stated as once, few or many, or as a class when expanded; others skip it.

v_call	j_call	d_call	clone_size	cdr3_nt	cdr3_aa
TRBV6-1	TRBJ1-4	-	-	TGTGCCAGCAGTCCGCAGAGGGTTAATGAAAAACTGTTTTTT	CASSPQRVNEKLFF
TRBV20-1	TRBJ2-7	-	few	TGCAGTGCTAGAGATTCCCGACTAGTTAGCAACGAGCAGTACTTC	CSARDSRLVSNEQYF
TRBV20-1	TRBJ2-2	TRBD2	-	TGCAGTGCTAGAGGACTAGCGGCGAACACCGGGGAGCTGTTTTTT	CSARGLAANTGELFF
TRBV2	TRBJ2-3	TRBD2	-	TGTGCCAGCACACAAGACCAATGGACTAGCGTTACAGATACGCAGTATTTT	CASTQDQWTSVTDTQYF
TRBV7-3	TRBJ1-1	TRBD1	many	TGTGCCAGCAGCTTAACGAACAGGGGATCCGTCACTGAAGCTTTCTTT	CASSLTNRGSVTEAFF
TRBV28	TRBJ1-2	-	many	TGTGCCAGCAGACAAACAGGGCTCGATGGCTACACCTTC	CASRQTGLDGYTF
TRBV20-1	TRBJ1-4	-	many	TGCAGTGCCACTGTCGGTATTGCAACTAATGAAAAACTGTTTTTT	CSATVGIATNEKLFF
TRBV7-9	TRBJ2-1	TRBD2	-	TGTGCCAGCAGGCCCCAGGGAGGCGGGAGGGGGTCCTACAATGAGCAGTTCTTC	CASRPQGGGRGSYNEQFF
TRBV6-1	TRBJ1-1	-	many	TGTGCCAGCACCGGAACAGAGAACACTGAAGCTTTCTTT	CASTGTENTEAFF
TRBV5-1	TRBJ1-1	-	-	TGCGCCAGCAAACGGGGCCCGCCGAACACTGAAGCTTTCTTT	CASKRGPPNTEAFF
TRBV20-1	TRBJ2-7	TRBD2	-	TGCAGTGCTCCCCATACCGGGACTAGAAGCTCCTACGAGCAGTACTTC	CSAPHTGTRSSYEQYF
TRBV20-1	TRBJ2-5	TRBD2	many	TGCAGTGCTAGGGAGACTAGCGGGAGTATGTGGGGAGAGACCCAGTACTTC	CSARETSGSMWGETQYF
TRBV11-2	TRBJ1-1	TRBD1	many	TGTGCCAGCAACCGACAGGGGGGAAACACTGAAGCTTTCTTT	CASNRQGGNTEAFF
TRBV27	TRBJ2-5	TRBD2	-	TGTGCCAGCAGTTTGTGGGAGGGTTTATCAGAGACCCAGTACTTC	CASSLWEGLSETQYF
TRBV5-1	TRBJ2-5	-	few	TGCGCCAGCAGCTTGGTTGGAGGGGGAAGCCAAGAGACCCAGTACTTC	CASSLVGGGSQETQYF
TRBV7-2	TRBJ1-1	-	few	TGTGCCAGCAGCTTGTCGGGGCCGGCGACTGAAGCTTTCTTT	CASSLSGPATEAFF
TRBV29-1	TRBJ1-1	-	-	TGCAGCGTTGTGGTCACGAACACTGAAGCTTTCTTT	CSVVVTNTEAFF
TRBV20-1	TRBJ1-5	-	-	TGCAGTGCTAGAGCCCACGTACTTAGCAATCAGCCCCAGCATTTT	CSARAHVLSNQPQHF
TRBV19	TRBJ1-2	-	-	TGTGCCAGTAGTATAGATCTATTACAGCAGAAGAATGGCTACACCTTC	CASSIDLLQQKNGYTF
TRBV6-1	TRBJ2-7	-	many	TGTGCCAGCAGTGAGGGCAGATCCTACGAGCAGTACTTC	CASSEGRSYEQYF
TRBV6-1	TRBJ1-3	-	-	TGTGCCAGCAGTCAGCTTAGGGGCGGCTCTGGAAACACCATATATTTT	CASSQLRGGSGNTIYF
TRBV11-3	TRBJ2-1	TRBD2	many	TGTGCCAGCAGCCAGCGGGGGGACTACAATGAGCAGTTCTTC	CASSQRGDYNEQFF
TRBV2	TRBJ2-1	-	-	TGTGCCAGCAGTTCCCTTGAGCGGTCGCAATACAATGAGCAGTTCTTC	CASSSLERSQYNEQFF
TRBV15	TRBJ1-2	-	-	TGTGCCACCAGCAGAGAGCTCGGGGTCAGGGCCTATGGCTACACCTTC	CATSRELGVRAYGYTF
TRBV20-1	TRBJ2-7	-	few	TGCAGTGCTATAGAGACTTACGAGCAGTACTTC	CSAIETYEQYF
TRBV6-1	TRBJ1-1	TRBD1	many	TGTGCCAGCAGTGACCAGGGGGCTTTGTGGAACACTGAAGCTTTCTTT	CASSDQGALWNTEAFF
TRBV7-9	TRBJ1-2	-	-	TGTGCCAGCAGGCCAACAGCGCGTTCGAACTATGGCTACACCTTC	CASRPTARSNYGYTF
TRBV6-2/TRBV6-3	TRBJ2-1	TRBD1	few	TGTGCCAGCAGTTACTCCAGGGGGTTAAGTGAGCAGTTCTTC	CASSYSRGLSEQFF
TRBV28	TRBJ1-2	-	many	TGTGCCAGCAGTTTATCAGGGGTGGGCGGGAATTATGGCTACACCTTC	CASSLSGVGGNYGYTF
TRBV5-6	TRBJ1-2	TRBD1	-	TGTGCCAGCAGCAGGGACAGGGGGCCCTATGGCTACACCTTC	CASSRDRGPYGYTF
TRBV7-9	TRBJ2-7	TRBD1	few	TGTGCCAGCGGACAGGGGGGTTTCTTCGAGCAGTACTTC	CASGQGGFFEQYF
TRBV7-3	TRBJ2-5	-	-	TGTGCCAGCAGCTTACCCGGGACGCAGACCCAGTACTTC	CASSLPGTQTQYF
TRBV2	TRBJ1-5	-	-	TGTGCCAGCAGTGAGGGCAGGGCTGGCAATCAGCCCCAGCATTTT	CASSEGRAGNQPQHF
TRBV10-3	TRBJ1-2	-	few	TGTGCCATCAGTGGACCCCTTCGGGGGAACTATGGCTACACCTTC	CAISGPLRGNYGYTF
TRBV20-1	TRBJ2-1	-	few	TGCAGTGCTCGACAGATAAGCTCCTACAATGAGCAGTTCTTC	CSARQISSYNEQFF
TRBV27	TRBJ1-2	-	-	TGTGCCAGCAACGGAGGGGGGCTTGGCTACACCTTC	CASNGGGLGYTF
TRBV5-4	TRBJ2-7	TRBD1	few	TGTGCCAGCAGCCGGGACAGGGATACCTACGAGCAGTACTTC	CASSRDRDTYEQYF
TRBV20-1	TRBJ2-5	-	-	TGCAGTGCTAGAGTTAGGACACTCCAAGAGACCCAGTACTTC	CSARVRTLQETQYF
TRBV12-3/TRBV12-4	TRBJ1-5	-	many	TGTGCCAGCAGTTACGGTTTAGGTAGCAATCAGCCCCAGCATTTT	CASSYGLGSNQPQHF
TRBV7-2	TRBJ2-7	-	few	TGTGCCAGCAGCCAAGGGCACCTATACGAGCAGTACTTC	CASSQGHLYEQYF
TRBV2	TRBJ1-3	-	few	TGTGCCAGCAGTTACAGAGGGGGTACTGGAAACACCATATATTTT	CASSYRGGTGNTIYF
TRBV6-2/TRBV6-3	TRBJ2-1	-	-	TGCGCCAGCAGTGAAGAAGAAGAGCAGTTCTTC	CASSEEEEQFF
TRBV18	TRBJ2-7	TRBD2	-	TGTGCCAGCTCACTTAGCGGGGCTGACCACGAGCAGTACTTC	CASSLSGADHEQYF
TRBV29-1	TRBJ2-7	-	few	TGCAGCGTTGATTCGAGGGGCAGGGGCTCCTACGAGCAGTACTTC	CSVDSRGRGSYEQYF
TRBV9	TRBJ1-3	-	few	TGTGCCAGCAGCGTAGACGGTTCCCCTCCCCGAAACACCATATATTTT	CASSVDGSPPRNTIYF
TRBV20-1	TRBJ1-2	TRBD1	-	TGCAGTGCTCTGGGACAGGGGGCTTTGGGCTACACCTTC	CSALGQGALGYTF
TRBV11-2	TRBJ2-5	TRBD1	-	TGTGCCAGCAGCTTAGTTTGGGGACAGGGAGGAGAGACCCAGTACTTC	CASSLVWGQGGETQYF
TRBV13	TRBJ1-2	-	-	TGTGCCAGCAGCGGAGACCGGTTCCATGGCTACACCTTC	CASSGDRFHGYTF
TRBV2	TRBJ1-1	-	many	TGTGCCAGCAGTGAAGCGCTTCGACGGGTTGAAGCTTTCTTT	CASSEALRRVEAFF
TRBV6-2/TRBV6-3	TRBJ2-5	-	few	TGTGCCAGCACCCGGCAAGAGACCCAGTACTTC	CASTRQETQYF
TRBV20-1	TRBJ1-1	-	-	TGCAGTGCTCAGGAGGTGCTTGAAGCTTTCTTT	CSAQEVLEAFF
TRBV3-1	TRBJ2-5	TRBD2	few	TGTGCCAGCAGCCAAGATGTAGCGGGAGCAGAGACCCAGTACTTC	CASSQDVAGAETQYF
TRBV5-4	TRBJ1-2	-	-	TGTGCCAGCAGCTTGGCTGTTGCAGGAATCCCCTATGGCTACACCTTC	CASSLAVAGIPYGYTF